Detailed here is one T cell receptor (beta chain). The antigen remains undetermined. The junction differs from germline at one of its ends, possibly a read error. This specimen belongs to a study of T cells in Graves' hyperthyroidism and ophthalmopathy. Study results and limitations: Ophthalmopathy onset followed model prediction by a median around 6.6 months.

Regions amplified from RNA transcripts were the TCR beta CDR3 regions. First-round RT-PCR of the TCR CDR3 relied on the HTBI primer set. TCRdb analysed the multiplex PCR reads with MiXCR anew, one entry per CDR3 protein. This sample has over 250,000 distinct CDR3 sequences, with 25% found just once. Clinical symptoms, serum thyroxine, TRAb, thyroid ultrasound and orbital computed tomography established diagnosis. The receptor's source is a man in his forties with Graves' hyperthyroidism that later progressed to Graves' ophthalmopathy. Sequenced: blood.

The CDR3 DNA is TGCGCCAGCAAGGGCCTCGGCCCCCAAGAGGCCCAGTACTTC. The encoded protein is CASKGLGPQEAQYF. This chain joins TRBV5-1 and TRBJ2-5; D is unclear. Germline V gene lookup returns CDR1 SGHRS and CDR2 YFSETQ. CDR3 size: 14 residues. The variable domain in full, completed from reference TRBV5-1 and TRBJ2-5, reads KAGVTQTPRYLIKTRGQQVTLSCSPISGHRSVSWYQQTPGQGLQFLFEYFSETQRNKGNFPGRFSGRQFSNSRSEMNVSTLELGDSALYLCASKGLGPQEAQYFGPGTRLLVL.